This TCR beta chain was observed in a study of T cells after somatic rescue of genetic block. This CDR3 spans 16 amino acids. The V gene end was trimmed by 5 bases and the J gene end by 11 bases; junction bases not matched to a gene: 12. The germline V gene encodes CDR1 MDHEN and CDR2 SYDVKM. Method: immunoSEQ multiplex PCR; TCRdb's copy keeps in-frame clones and lacks some. Among around 67,000 clones listed, around 92% were seen once. Sequencing was performed on peripheral blood mononuclear cells (PBMCs). This chain connects TRBV28 to TRBJ2-1; 13 bases are shared with TRBD2. The source is a man aged 35-49 years. CDR3 DNA sequence: TGTGCCAGCAGTCCGGGACTAGCGGGAACACGGACAAAGCAGTTCTTC. It codes for CASSPGLAGTRTKQFF.